The 14 T cell receptor beta chains listed next were all sequenced from one sample in a study of shared clonotypes between healthy human individuals. Here immunoSEQ multiplex PCR was the method, and the copy in TCRdb shows in-frame clones only, minus some. The data show approximately 350,000 clones, roughly 70% seen once. The sequenced sample consisted of memory CD4+ T cells sorted from blood. Subset here: CD45RA-negative fraction. The receptors here all came from a man aged 25 to 40 in good health.

V and J are TRBV10-2 and TRBJ2-7, with 12 positions matching TRBD2. The CDR3 totals 13 residues. Losses at the gene ends were 5 bases for V and 6 bases for J; bases not matched to a gene: 2. The germline CDR1 and CDR2 sequences are WSHSY and SAAADI. The CDR3 loop is CASSPSGRGEQYF. CDR3 in DNA: TGCGCCAGCAGTCCTAGCGGGAGGGGCGAGCAGTACTTC.

This chain joins TRBV27 and TRBJ2-7; D is possibly TRBD1 (5 bases). Trimming shortened V by 4 bases and J by 3 bases, and 7 bases separated the two germline ends. The CDR3 loop spans 12 amino acids. The germline V gene encodes CDR1 MNHEY and CDR2 SMNVEV (reference sequence). The CDR3 DNA reads as TGTGCCAGCAGTTCCCAGGGCTACGAGCAGTACTTC. The encoded protein is CASSSQGYEQYF.

The V call is TRBV2, the J call TRBJ2-3; D unclear. Germline CDR1 SNHLY, CDR2 FYNNEI. The CDR3 covers 12 residues. V was trimmed by 6 bases and J by 8 bases, leaving 12 bases between them. CDR3: CASSPTSFTQYF. The CDR3, as DNA: TGTGCCAGCAGCCCAACAAGTTTTACGCAGTATTTT.

V is TRBV13 and J is TRBJ2-1, with D perhaps matching TRBD2 (6 bases). This CDR3 spans 15 amino acids. The V gene lost 5 bases and the J gene lost 4 bases, with 15 bases spanning the gap. The germline gives CDR1 PRHDT, CDR2 FYEKMQ (reference sequence). CDR3 nucleotides: TGTGCCAGCAGCCCCCGAGGTAGCGGATACAATGAGCAGTTCTTC. Its translation is CASSPRGSGYNEQFF.

The V gene is TRBV18, the J gene TRBJ2-3, with 11 bases aligning to TRBD2. Germline CDR1 and CDR2: KGHSH and LQKENI. The CDR3 covers 18 residues. V lost 10 bases and J lost 6; bases outside the gene matches: 21. CDR3 sequence: CATPTPSGRLQLTDTQYF. The CDR3 nucleotides read TGTGCCACTCCTACCCCTAGCGGGAGGCTCCAATTAACGGATACGCAGTATTTT.

This clone has a count of ten or more. This chain connects TRBV7-6 to TRBJ2-7; 7 nucleotides line up with TRBD2. Per germline, CDR1 SGHVS and CDR2 FNYEAQ. CDR3 length equals 16 residues. With V trimmed by 1 base and J by 8 bases, 14 bases remained unmatched. The CDR3 region has the DNA TGTGCCAGCAGCTTAGGAGAGGCGGGAGAAGAATTTCAGCAGTACTTC. It codes for CASSLGEAGEEFQQYF. The complete variable domain, with remaining parts taken from reference TRBV7-6 and TRBJ2-7, reads GAGVSQSPRYKVTKRGQDVALRCDPISGHVSLYWYRQALGQGPEFLTYFNYEAQQDKSGLPNDRFSAERPEGSISTLTIQRTEQRDSAMYRCASSLGEAGEEFQQYFGPGTRLTVT.

This chain connects TRBV5-4 to TRBJ2-2, with TRBD2 as a possible D gene (6 bases). The CDR3 covers 15 residues. V lost 3 bases, J lost 8 bases, and 17 bases lay in between. Germline V gene data show CDR1 as SGHNT and CDR2 as YYREEE (reference sequence). For the CDR3, the DNA is TGTGCCAGCAGCTGGGATCTGGGGGGAAGAGGGGAGCTGTTTTTT. Translation: CASSWDLGGRGELFF.

J is TRBJ2-2 and V is TRBV7-2; D not resolved. Trimming pared 2 bases from V and 8 bases from J, leaving 15 bases between. Looked up from germline, CDR1 is SGHTA and CDR2 is FQGNSA. The CDR3 loop spans 15 amino acids. The CDR3 sequence is CASSLFYDLGGELFF. DNA for the CDR3: TGTGCCAGCAGCTTATTTTACGACCTCGGGGGGGAGCTGTTTTTT.

This clone has only a few counts. This sequence joins TRBV29-1 and TRBJ2-1, with 7 bases fitting TRBD2. The CDR3 is 16 residues long. The junction had 17 bases not matched to a gene; V was cut back by 4 bases and J by 8 bases. Germline loops: CDR1 SQVTM, CDR2 ANQGSEA. CDR3 in amino acids: CSVALGSGRGRDEQFF. CDR3 DNA: TGCAGCGTTGCCTTGGGTAGCGGCCGGGGGAGGGATGAGCAGTTCTTC.

V gene TRBV7-9 combines with J gene TRBJ2-2; possible D gene TRBD1, 6 bases. Germline V gene data show CDR1 as SEHNR and CDR2 as FQNEAQ (reference sequence). Trimming pared 2 bases from V and 4 bases from J, leaving 11 bases between. This CDR3 contains 15 residues. CDR3 nucleotide sequence: TGTGCCAGCAGCTTATTGGACAGAAGCACCGGGGAGCTGTTTTTT. Encoded protein: CASSLLDRSTGELFF.

This clone has ten or more counts. The J gene is TRBJ2-1, the V gene TRBV7-8, with D perhaps matching TRBD1 (6 bases). Germline values: CDR1 SGHVS, CDR2 FQNEAQ. CDR3 length equals 13 residues. Trimming took off 0 bases at V and 6 bases at J, with 6 bases between the two ends. Here the CDR3 DNA reads TGTGCCAGCAGCTTAGCGGGGGCCAATGAGCAGTTCTTC. It codes for CASSLAGANEQFF.

This clone was counted a few times. V gene TRBV5-4 combines with J gene TRBJ2-7; D unclear. Per the germline V gene, CDR1 is SGHNT and CDR2 is YYREEE (reference sequence). The V gene lost 4 bases and the J gene lost 2 bases, with 10 bases spanning the gap. The CDR3 is made up of 13 amino acids. CDR3 coding DNA: TGTGCCAGCAGCGTTACAGAAACCTACGAGCAGTACTTC. Residues: CASSVTETYEQYF.

The V gene is TRBV5-6, the J gene TRBJ2-5; TRBD2 matches at 7 bases. Germline values: CDR1 SGHDT, CDR2 YYEEEE. Trimming took 1 base from V and 5 from J; bases not matched to a gene: 8. The CDR3 totals 15 residues. DNA for the CDR3: TGTGCCAGCAGCTTGCTAGCGGCCCTGGGGGAGACCCAGTACTTC. This translates into CASSLLAALGETQYF.

In regard to this clone: A read error likely explains this, since a far larger clone differs by one base. Within the sample, other DNA sequences also encode this same CDR3. V usage is TRBV30 and J usage is TRBJ2-7; 7 bases are a match to TRBD1. Germline V gene data show CDR1 as GTSNPN and CDR2 as SVGIG (reference sequence). The CDR3 contains 12 residues. The CDR3 bases are TGCGCCTTGACAGGGTCTAAATACGAGCAGTACTTC. Its translation is CALTGSKYEQYF.